Listed here are 10 T cell receptor beta chains from one sample, sequenced in a study of blood T cell repertoires in COVID-19. Clones were read by immunoSEQ multiplex PCR, and TCRdb kept only the in-frame ones, dropping some. The data hold some 170,000 clones, with 76% observed a single time. The specimen sequenced was peripheral blood. Receptors were obtained from a woman aged 50 to 60 with active or convalescent COVID-19.

This rearrangement joins TRBV6-6 to TRBJ1-1; 9 positions match TRBD1. CDR1 is MNHNY and CDR2 is SVGAGI in the germline V gene (reference sequence). This CDR3 contains 14 residues. J was trimmed by 9 bases and V by 5 bases; bases with no gene match: 10. The CDR3 region is CASSRDRDRAKAFF. The CDR3 nucleotides read TGTGCCAGCAGTCGGGACCGGGACAGGGCGAAAGCTTTCTTT.

The table lists this clone with a count of one. The genes are TRBV4-3 and TRBJ1-1; D ambiguous. Per the germline V gene, CDR1 is LGHNA and CDR2 is YSLEER. This CDR3 region has 15 residues. Trimming stripped 0 bases from V and 3 bases from J, with 11 bases between. DNA for the CDR3: TGCGCCAGCAGCCAAGATCAAGGAGGAGACACTGAAGCTTTCTTT. It translates to CASSQDQGGDTEAFF.

The V gene is TRBV2, the J gene TRBJ2-1; TRBD1 is a possible D gene (5 bases). The CDR3 runs 15 residues. Per the germline V gene, CDR1 is SNHLY and CDR2 is FYNNEI. Trimming removed 6 bases at V and 4 bases at J, with 16 bases between. The CDR3 sequence is CASRPQVANYNEQFF. Written as DNA, the CDR3 is TGTGCCAGCAGGCCACAGGTTGCCAATTACAATGAGCAGTTCTTC.

The chain combines TRBV6-4 with TRBJ2-3; 10 bases map to TRBD2. Germline CDR1 and CDR2: MRHNA and SNTAGT. Germline trimming cut 3 bases from V and 0 bases from J; bases unmatched to any gene: 3. This CDR3 spans 16 amino acids. CDR3 coding DNA: TGTGCCAGCAGTGAGGAGCGGGGGGGTAGCACAGATACGCAGTATTTT. It encodes CASSEERGGSTDTQYF.

Many counts were recorded for this clone. V gene TRBV5-8 combines with J gene TRBJ1-5; D gene uncertain. V was trimmed by 4 bases and J by 6 bases, leaving 11 bases between them. The CDR3 extends over 13 amino acids. Per germline, CDR1 SGHTS and CDR2 YDEGEE. The CDR3 DNA sequence: TGTGCCAGCAGCCGCGGGGTTACTCAGCCCCAGCATTTT. Residues: CASSRGVTQPQHF.

The chain recombines TRBV5-4 with TRBJ2-7; D is possibly TRBD2 (5 bases). V lost 0 bases and J lost 6, with 19 bases in between. The CDR3 contains 16 residues. Germline V gene sequence: CDR1 SGHNT, CDR2 YYREEE (reference sequence). The CDR3 loop is CASSLVPSWDSAEQYF. Here the CDR3 DNA reads TGTGCCAGCAGCTTGGTCCCCTCTTGGGATAGCGCCGAGCAGTACTTC. The whole variable domain, remainder taken from reference TRBV5-4 and TRBJ2-7, is ETGVTQSPTHLIKTRGQQVTLRCSSQSGHNTVSWYQQALGQGPQFIFQYYREEENGRGNFPPRFSGLQFPNYSSELNVNALELDDSALYLCASSLVPSWDSAEQYFGPGTRLTVT.

The chain has TRBV2 and TRBJ2-1; D is perhaps TRBD2 (5 bases). V was trimmed by 5 bases and J by 9 bases, leaving 14 bases between them. The length of the CDR3 is 13 residues. Per the germline V gene, CDR1 is SNHLY and CDR2 is FYNNEI. CDR3 protein: CASSPNGRGEQFF. CDR3 sequence (DNA): TGTGCCAGCAGTCCAAACGGCCGGGGTGAGCAGTTCTTC.

This chain uses TRBV7-9 with TRBJ1-1, with D possibly TRBD1 on 6 matching bases. V was trimmed by 1 base and J by 1 base, leaving 13 bases between them. The CDR3 is made up of 16 amino acids. Germline assignment: CDR1 SEHNR and CDR2 FQNEAQ (reference sequence). CDR3 region: CASSLVIGGGNTEAFF. The CDR3 DNA reads TGTGCCAGCAGCTTAGTGATTGGGGGCGGGAACACTGAAGCTTTCTTT.

This chain joins TRBV29-1 and TRBJ1-1; the D is unclear. Germline-derived CDR1 and CDR2 are SQVTM and ANQGSEA. The V gene lost 7 bases and the J gene lost 4 bases, with 16 bases spanning the gap. CDR3 length equals 13 residues. CDR3 sequence (DNA): TGCAGCGGGTCGTTAGCGGAGTCCACTGAAGCTTTCTTT. Translation gives CSGSLAESTEAFF.

The rearrangement joins TRBV18 to TRBJ2-3; TRBD1 matches 8 bases. V lost 2 bases, J lost 13 bases, and 11 bases stayed unmatched. The germline V gene encodes CDR1 KGHSH and CDR2 LQKENI. The CDR3 has 14 residues. The CDR3 reads CASSPAVDRVLEYF. In DNA form, the CDR3 reads TGTGCCAGCTCACCAGCGGTGGACAGGGTATTGGAGTATTTT.